These T cell receptor beta chains were read from a single sample in a study of blood T cell repertoires in COVID-19. Using immunoSEQ multiplex PCR, the repertoire was profiled, and TCRdb retains in-frame clones only, with some absent. The table lists around 180,000 clones, roughly nine tenths of them singletons. The sequencing input was peripheral blood. Receptors were obtained from a man aged 65 to 79 with active or convalescent COVID-19. The CDR3 runs from the conserved cysteine through the conserved F or W. D genes are given only for firm matches. Clone size is not always given. Where it is, it says once, few, many or a class for expanded clones.

16,TRBV7-2,-,TRBJ1-1,TRBD1,TGTGCCAGCAGCCCCGTAGTGGGACAGGGGAACACTGAAGCTTTCTTT,CASSPVVGQGNTEAFF
17,TRBV15,once,TRBJ1-5,-,TGTGCCACCAGCAGAGATCTCTCGGGACACGGTAATCAGCCCCAGCATTTT,CATSRDLSGHGNQPQHF
19,TRBV4-1,-,TRBJ2-1,TRBD2,TGCGCCAGCAGCCAAGTAGGCCTAGCGGGAGGATCCTCCTACAATGAGCAGTTCTTC,CASSQVGLAGGSSYNEQFF
16,TRBV18,-,TRBJ1-1,-,TGTGCCAGCTCACCACTTGGCAGGGGCCAGAACACTGAAGCTTTCTTT,CASSPLGRGQNTEAFF
15,TRBV5-1,once,TRBJ1-1,-,TGCGCCAGCAGCTTGGAGGGGACTGGGAACACTGAAGCTTTCTTT,CASSLEGTGNTEAFF
14,TRBV12-5,-,TRBJ2-5,-,TGTGCTAGTGGTCACGGACAGCTGCCAGAGACCCAGTACTTC,CASGHGQLPETQYF
14,TRBV6-5,-,TRBJ2-7,TRBD1,TGTGCCAGCAGTCCCGGGGACAGGGACTACGAGCAGTACTTC,CASSPGDRDYEQYF
15,TRBV19,-,TRBJ2-7,-,TGTGCCAGTAGGACGGGCCAGGGGCCCTCCTACGAGCAGTACTTC,CASRTGQGPSYEQYF
13,TRBV7-2,-,TRBJ1-2,-,TGTGCCAGCAGTCCCTCCTCGGGCTATGGCTACACCTTC,CASSPSSGYGYTF
15,TRBV5-1,-,TRBJ1-4,-,TGCGCCAGCAGCCCCTCACCGACAGAAGGAGAAAAACTGTTTTTT,CASSPSPTEGEKLFF
15,TRBV11-3,-,TRBJ2-1,TRBD1,TGTGCCAGCAGCTCTGGACAGGGGGCCCTAAATGAGCAGTTCTTC,CASSSGQGALNEQFF
15,TRBV28,-,TRBJ1-2,-,TGTGCCAGCAGGACTAGGGGTCTCTCTAACTATGGCTACACCTTC,CASRTRGLSNYGYTF
14,TRBV6-5,-,TRBJ1-2,TRBD1,TGTGCCAGCAGTTCCCGACAGGGCGAAGGCGGCTACACCTTC,CASSSRQGEGGYTF
13,TRBV6-2/TRBV6-3,-,TRBJ1-2,TRBD1,TGTGCCAGCAGCGACAGGGGCCTCTATGGCTACACCTTC,CASSDRGLYGYTF
14,TRBV19,few,TRBJ1-5,TRBD1,TGTGCCAGTAGTCGGGACAGGGGGCCTCAGCCCCAGCATTTT,CASSRDRGPQPQHF
14,TRBV28,-,TRBJ2-5,-,TGTGCCAGCAGCGGGACTCCTAACAGGGGGACCCAGTACTTC,CASSGTPNRGTQYF
15,TRBV9,-,TRBJ2-2,-,TGTGCCAGCAGCGTTTCCGGGTCCTACACCGGGGAGCTGTTTTTT,CASSVSGSYTGELFF
15,TRBV2,-,TRBJ2-3,-,TGTGCCAGCAGTGAAGCGGGGCCCCCCGCCGATACGCAGTATTTT,CASSEAGPPADTQYF
15,TRBV6-6,-,TRBJ1-6,TRBD1,TGTGCCAGCAGTGCCCGGGACAGCCTGAATTCACCCCTCCACTTT,CASSARDSLNSPLHF
16,TRBV18,-,TRBJ1-5,TRBD1,TGTGCCAGCTCACCACCAGGGACAGGGGCAAATCAGCCCCAGCATTTT,CASSPPGTGANQPQHF
16,TRBV4-1,-,TRBJ1-5,-,TGCGCCAGCAGCCAGGCGACAGGCGTGATGGTTCAGCCCCAGCATTTT,CASSQATGVMVQPQHF
13,TRBV4-3,-,TRBJ1-5,-,TGCGCCAGCAGCCAAGTGGCAGGTCAGCCCCAGCATTTT,CASSQVAGQPQHF
13,TRBV19,-,TRBJ2-5,-,TGTGCCAGTAGTATTTCACAGGGAAAGACCCAGTACTTC,CASSISQGKTQYF
18,TRBV9,-,TRBJ2-2,-,TGTGCCAGCAGCCCGCGGCCCTTAATGAGGACGAACACCGGGGAGCTGTTTTTT,CASSPRPLMRTNTGELFF
17,TRBV15,once,TRBJ1-2,TRBD1,TGTGCCACCAGCAGACCCGGGACAGCCGGGAGGGGTTTTGGCTACACCTTC,CATSRPGTAGRGFGYTF
14,TRBV5-1,-,TRBJ1-1,-,TGCGCCAGCACCCTGGAGGGCGGGAGGACTGAAGCTTTCTTT,CASTLEGGRTEAFF
13,TRBV18,once,TRBJ2-1,-,TGTGCCAGCTCAAAAAACCTCAGGGCGGAGCAGTTCTTC,CASSKNLRAEQFF
17,TRBV7-2,-,TRBJ1-5,-,TGTGCCAGCAGCCCAGGACAGCTTTCGGGGAGCAATCAGCCCCAGCATTTT,CASSPGQLSGSNQPQHF